Each of the 22 T cell receptor beta chains below was sequenced from the same sample in a study of T-cell reconstitution after alpha-beta-depleted transplantation in children. Unique molecular identifiers featured in how the TCRbeta library was prepared. Each CDR3 protein is one row after TCRdb ran MiXCR on the PCR reads. The repertoire holds about 540,000 distinct CDR3 sequences, with roughly 30% as singletons. This sample comprised PBMCs, obtained before TCRalphabeta/CD19-depleted stem cell transplant. Receptors were obtained from a boy younger than two with Wiskott-Aldrich syndrome, due to receive a stem cell transplant.

The chain links TRBV27 to TRBJ2-6; tentative D call: TRBD1 (6 bases). CDR1 is MNHEY, CDR2 SMNVEV, per germline (reference sequence). V lost 1 base and J 4 bases, leaving 17 bases between the germline ends. This CDR3 has 18 amino acids. CDR3 amino acids: CASSLLDIRGRGANVLTF. CDR3 in DNA: TGTGCCAGCAGTTTATTGGATATCAGGGGACGAGGGGCCAACGTCCTGACTTTC.

The sample holds a few counts of this clonotype. This chain joins TRBV5-1 and TRBJ2-3; 7 bases align to TRBD2. The ends lost 3 bases at V and 7 bases at J; junction bases unmatched: 8. CDR3 length equals 14 residues. Per germline, CDR1 SGHRS and CDR2 YFSETQ. The CDR3: CASSYGTKGNTQYF. The CDR3 DNA sequence: TGCGCCAGCAGCTATGGGACTAAGGGGAATACGCAGTATTTT.

The V and J genes are TRBV20-1 and TRBJ2-7; 10 bases agree with TRBD2. Trimming cost V 5 bases and J 0 bases; bases outside gene matches: 16. Per the germline V gene, CDR1 is DFQATT and CDR2 is SNEGSKA (reference sequence). The CDR3 totals 18 residues. CDR3 amino acids: CSAETSGRARISSYEQYF. As DNA, the CDR3 is TGCAGTGCTGAGACCAGCGGGAGGGCCCGGATAAGCTCCTACGAGCAGTACTTC.

Only a few counts were recorded for this clonotype. V usage is TRBV12-3 or TRBV12-4 and J usage is TRBJ2-1; 8 nucleotides agree with TRBD2. CDR3 length: 15 amino acids. V trimming: 5 bases; J trimming: 3 bases; junction bases outside the gene matches: 6. This chain's CDR3 is CASSTSGSLYNEQFF. The CDR3 DNA is TGTGCCAGCAGTACCAGCGGGAGTCTCTACAATGAGCAGTTCTTC.

This clonotype was seen a handful of times. This chain connects TRBV7-3 to TRBJ2-5; 10 bases match TRBD1. CDR1 and CDR2 from the germline V gene are SGHTA and FQGTGA. The CDR3 length is 15 residues. J lost 5 bases, V lost 2 bases, and 5 bases had no gene match. CDR3 coding DNA: TGTGCCAGCAGCTTAGGTCGGACAGGGGGGGAGACCCAGTACTTC. It encodes CASSLGRTGGETQYF.

The chain couples TRBV5-1 to TRBJ2-1; TRBD1 agrees at 9 bases. Germline values: CDR1 SGHRS, CDR2 YFSETQ. The CDR3 contains 15 residues. With V trimmed by 0 bases and J by 7 bases, 5 bases remained unmatched. CDR3 loop: CASSLVGQGFNEQFF. Written as DNA, the CDR3 is TGCGCCAGCAGCTTGGTGGGACAGGGATTTAATGAGCAGTTCTTC.

The chain carries TRBV7-6 and TRBJ2-7, with TRBD1 matching over 7 bases. This CDR3 is 14 amino acids long. The trim removed 1 base at V and 6 bases at J, leaving 6 bases unmatched. The germline CDR1 and CDR2 sequences are SGHVS and FNYEAQ. The chain's CDR3 is CASSLGGQSREQYF. Here the CDR3 DNA reads TGTGCCAGCAGCTTAGGGGGACAGTCCCGCGAGCAGTACTTC.

A few counts support this clonotype. DNA for the CDR3: TGTGCCAGCAGCTTTACGGGAGTCGGATGGACAGATACGCAGTATTTT. Residues: CASSFTGVGWTDTQYF. The rearrangement joins TRBV5-5 to TRBJ2-3, with D perhaps matching TRBD2 (6 bases). V lost 2 bases and J 3 bases, leaving 16 bases between the germline ends. Germline loops: CDR1 SGHKS, CDR2 YYEKEE (reference sequence). This CDR3 contains 16 residues.

This rearrangement joins TRBV20-1 to TRBJ2-3; D is uncertain. CDR1 and CDR2 from the germline V gene are DFQATT and SNEGSKA (reference sequence). This CDR3 has 14 amino acids. The V end lost 3 bases, the J end lost 2 bases, and 12 bases lay between the germline ends. CDR3 sequence (DNA): TGCAGTGCTAGCCTCCTAGGGTTCACAGATACGCAGTATTTT. It yields the protein CSASLLGFTDTQYF.

Notes on this clonotype: Sequence at one end of the junction differs from germline and may be a read error. The chain uses TRBV12-3 or TRBV12-4 and TRBJ1-5; a possible D gene is TRBD1 (6 bases). The CDR3 totals 15 residues. CDR3 nucleotides: TGTGCCAGCAGTTTCGGACAGATTAGCCATCAGCCCCAGCATTTT. Amino acid sequence: CASSFGQISHQPQHF.

This clonotype was detected a few times. This chain links TRBV7-9 with TRBJ1-1; no clear D. V lost 1 base, J lost 11 bases, and 11 bases lay in between. CDR3 length: 12 residues. Germline CDR1 and CDR2: SEHNR and FQNEAQ (reference sequence). CDR3 in amino acids: CASSLVAEEAFF. The DNA of the CDR3 is TGTGCCAGCAGCTTAGTGGCGGAAGAGGCTTTCTTT.

This clonotype was found a few times. The genes are TRBV5-1 and TRBJ2-1; D perhaps matches TRBD2 (6 bases). The CDR3 spans 15 residues. From germline, CDR1 is SGHRS and CDR2 YFSETQ. V lost 0 bases and J lost 2, with 9 bases in between. The CDR3 sequence is CASSLAASAYNEQFF. CDR3 in DNA: TGCGCCAGCAGCTTGGCGGCTAGCGCCTACAATGAGCAGTTCTTC.

This clonotype was picked up one time. The chain employs TRBV5-1 and TRBJ2-3; 9 nucleotides match TRBD1. Germline V gene lookup returns CDR1 SGHRS and CDR2 YFSETQ. CDR3 length: 15 residues. After removal of 4 bases from V and 2 bases from J, the junction contained 5 bases not matched to a gene. The CDR3 nucleotides read TGCGCCAGCAGCCGGGGACAGGGACCCACAGATACGCAGTATTTT. Translation gives CASSRGQGPTDTQYF.

This chain joins TRBV6-5 and TRBJ1-5; D remains ambiguous. Germline V gene sequence: CDR1 MNHEY, CDR2 SVGAGI. V shed 4 bases and J shed 5 bases, with 9 bases lying between them. This CDR3 region has 13 residues. The CDR3 spells CASSFDWDQPQHF. The CDR3 nucleotides are TGTGCCAGCAGTTTCGACTGGGATCAGCCCCAGCATTTT.

This chain links TRBV27 with TRBJ2-4, with TRBD1 as a possible D gene (6 bases). The germline V and J ends were trimmed by 8 bases and 4 bases, with 15 bases remaining between them. Germline V CDR1 and CDR2: MNHEY, SMNVEV (reference sequence). The CDR3 loop spans 14 amino acids. DNA of the CDR3: TGTGCCAGCCGGTATGCAGGGGATAAAAACATTCAGTACTTC. Protein product: CASRYAGDKNIQYF.

The chain is built from TRBV12-3 or TRBV12-4 and TRBJ2-5; 10 positions agree with TRBD1. V lost 3 bases to trimming and J lost 4 bases; unmatched junction nucleotides: 8. The CDR3 is made up of 16 amino acids. CDR3 residues: CASSFPRQGARETQYF. In DNA form, the CDR3 reads TGTGCCAGCAGTTTTCCACGACAGGGGGCGAGAGAGACCCAGTACTTC.

The gene calls are TRBV5-1 and TRBJ2-3; 8 nucleotides line up with TRBD1. Germline-derived CDR1 and CDR2 are SGHRS and YFSETQ. The CDR3 covers 16 residues. Trimming took 4 bases from V and 1 from J; bases not matched to a gene: 8. The CDR3 region is CASSGGQAVGTDTQYF. The CDR3 DNA sequence: TGCGCCAGCAGCGGGGGACAGGCCGTAGGCACAGATACGCAGTATTTT.

This chain connects TRBV7-2 to TRBJ1-3, with D hard to call. Germline-derived CDR1 and CDR2 are SGHTA and FQGNSA. This CDR3 has 16 amino acids. Between the trimmed V and J ends, which lost 1 base and 7 bases, there was a span of 17 bases. The CDR3 DNA reads as TGTGCCAGCAGCTTAGGGCAGGTCCGTGGGGTGAACACCATATATTTT. Protein sequence: CASSLGQVRGVNTIYF.

This clonotype appeared a few times. This chain connects TRBV5-1 to TRBJ2-7; D possibly corresponds to TRBD1 (5 bases). Germline CDR1 is SGHRS and CDR2 is YFSETQ. Trimming took off 4 bases at V and 0 bases at J, with 14 bases between the two ends. This CDR3 is 15 amino acids long. CDR3 DNA: TGCGCCAGCAGCCCCCTGCAGGGAAGCTCCTACGAGCAGTACTTC. The encoded protein is CASSPLQGSSYEQYF.

The chain joins TRBV5-1 to TRBJ2-1; a weak D match, TRBD1 (5 bases). Trimming took 7 bases from V and 9 from J, leaving 20 bases between them. CDR1 and CDR2 from the germline V gene are SGHRS and YFSETQ. This CDR3 spans 14 amino acids. In DNA form, the CDR3 reads TGCGCCAGCTCTCCTGGCGCAGGGCTTGCTGAGCAGTTCTTC. Protein sequence: CASSPGAGLAEQFF.

This clonotype was counted a few times. The CDR3 region is CASSQGGIGKLFF. CDR3 DNA: TGTGCCAGCAGCCAAGGAGGGATTGGAAAACTGTTTTTT. This chain uses TRBV3-1 with TRBJ1-4; D unclear. The V gene lost 1 base and the J gene lost 10 bases, with 10 bases spanning the gap. CDR3 size: 13 residues. CDR1 LGHDT and CDR2 YNNKEL come from the germline V gene (reference sequence).

The rearrangement joins TRBV5-1 to TRBJ2-5; 8 bases align to TRBD1. The CDR3 spans 19 residues. Per the germline V gene, CDR1 is SGHRS and CDR2 is YFSETQ. Trimming at V came to 4 bases and at J to 3 bases, leaving 20 bases not matched to a gene. DNA of the CDR3: TGCGCCAGCAGCAGAGTTTTCCCGGGACAGGAGGCGTGGGAAGAGACCCAGTACTTC. It specifies CASSRVFPGQEAWEETQYF.